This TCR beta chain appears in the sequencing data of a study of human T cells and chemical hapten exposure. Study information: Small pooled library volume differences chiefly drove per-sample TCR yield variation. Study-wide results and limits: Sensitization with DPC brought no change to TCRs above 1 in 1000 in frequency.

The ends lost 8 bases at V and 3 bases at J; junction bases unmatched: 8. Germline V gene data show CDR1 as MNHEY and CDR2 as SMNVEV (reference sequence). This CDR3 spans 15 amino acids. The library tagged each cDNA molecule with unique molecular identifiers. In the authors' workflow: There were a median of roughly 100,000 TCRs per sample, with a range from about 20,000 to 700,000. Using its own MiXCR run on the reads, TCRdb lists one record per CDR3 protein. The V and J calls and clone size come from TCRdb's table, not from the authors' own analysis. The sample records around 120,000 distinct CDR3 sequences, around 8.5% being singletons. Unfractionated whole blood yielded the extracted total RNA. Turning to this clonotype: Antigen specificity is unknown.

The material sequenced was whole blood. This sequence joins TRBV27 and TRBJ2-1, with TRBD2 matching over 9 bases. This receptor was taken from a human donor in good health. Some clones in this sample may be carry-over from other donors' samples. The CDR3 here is CASSSSGRFYNEQFF. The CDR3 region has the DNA TGTGCCAGCTCTTCGAGCGGGAGGTTCTACAATGAGCAGTTCTTC.